This T cell receptor beta chain came from a study of blood T cell repertoires in COVID-19. The germline V gene has CDR1 LNHDA and CDR2 SQIVND (reference sequence). The J segment lost 2 bases and the V segment lost 5 bases, leaving 2 bases of the junction unmatched. CDR3 length: 14 residues. TCRdb keeps only in-frame clones here, not all; method: immunoSEQ multiplex PCR. The sample consists of roughly 97,000 clones, about 87% of them appearing once. This receptor was obtained from a human donor in a cohort sampled during active COVID-19. The sample taken for sequencing was peripheral blood. This chain links TRBV19 with TRBJ2-7; 11 bases are shared with TRBD2. The CDR3 bases are TGTGCCAGTAGTGTAGCGGGAGGGACCTACGAGCAGTACTTC. This encodes CASSVAGGTYEQYF.